This T cell receptor (beta chain) came from a study of cytomegalovirus exposure and HLA in healthy donors. The overall study: As an earlier analysis found, 150 million to 200 million T cells yielded over 95 million unique TCR beta sequences. General observations from the study: A later look showed TCR association rates differing by HLA locus, highest for DRB1 and lowest for HLA-C. Reportedly, TCR beta sequences accurately predicted HLA-A and HLA-B alleles in most subjects. For most TCR sequences rarity was the rule, although some public TCRs occurred in many donors.

This PCR relied on a set of 60 Vbeta primers and 13 Jbeta primers. Libraries were prepared by immunoSEQ multiplex PCR; TCRdb keeps only in-frame clonotypes and omits some of them. The sample comprises about 260,000 clones, approximately 84% of which are singletons, and roughly 2% rests with the top ten. As regards this clone: Its antigen is unidentified.

The CDR3 covers 13 residues. The germline gives CDR1 SGHVS, CDR2 FNYEAQ. V was shortened by 5 bases and J by 11 bases, with 18 bases between the two germline ends. V and J are TRBV7-6 and TRBJ1-1, with D maybe TRBD1 (6 bases). Material: PBMCs. The receptor comes from a middle-aged woman in good health and CMV-seropositive. The CDR3 DNA reads as TGTGCCAGCAGCGTGACCCTGGACAGTCGGGCTTTCTTT. It codes for CASSVTLDSRAFF.